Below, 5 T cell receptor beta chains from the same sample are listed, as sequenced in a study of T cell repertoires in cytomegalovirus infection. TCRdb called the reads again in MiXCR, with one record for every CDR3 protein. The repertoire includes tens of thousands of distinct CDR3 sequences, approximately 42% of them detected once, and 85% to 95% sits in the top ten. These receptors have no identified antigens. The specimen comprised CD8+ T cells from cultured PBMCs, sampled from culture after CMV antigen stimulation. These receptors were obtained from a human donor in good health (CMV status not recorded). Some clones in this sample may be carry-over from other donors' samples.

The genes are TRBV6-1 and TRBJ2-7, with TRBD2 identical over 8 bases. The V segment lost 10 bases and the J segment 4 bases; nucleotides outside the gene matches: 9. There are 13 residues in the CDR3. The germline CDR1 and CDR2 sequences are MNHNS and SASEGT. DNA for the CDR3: TGTGCCACCACCAGCGGGGGCTCGTACGAGCAGTACTTC. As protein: CATTSGGSYEQYF.

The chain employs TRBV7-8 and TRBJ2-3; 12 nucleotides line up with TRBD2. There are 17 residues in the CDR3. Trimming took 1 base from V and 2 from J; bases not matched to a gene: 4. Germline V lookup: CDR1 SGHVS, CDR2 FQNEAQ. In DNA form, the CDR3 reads TGTGCCAGCAGCTTAGGACTAGCGGGGGCTCACACAGATACGCAGTATTTT. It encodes CASSLGLAGAHTDTQYF.

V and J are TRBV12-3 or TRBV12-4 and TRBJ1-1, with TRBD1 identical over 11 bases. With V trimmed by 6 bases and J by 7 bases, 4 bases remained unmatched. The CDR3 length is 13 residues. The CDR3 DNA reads TGTGCCAGCAGCCTCGGGACAGGGGGTGAAGCTTTCTTT. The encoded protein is CASSLGTGGEAFF.

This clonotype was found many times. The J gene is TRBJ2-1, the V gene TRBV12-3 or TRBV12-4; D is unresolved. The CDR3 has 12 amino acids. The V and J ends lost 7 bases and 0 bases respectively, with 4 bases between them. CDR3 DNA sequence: TGTGCCAGCACCCGCTCCTACAATGAGCAGTTCTTC. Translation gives CASTRSYNEQFF.

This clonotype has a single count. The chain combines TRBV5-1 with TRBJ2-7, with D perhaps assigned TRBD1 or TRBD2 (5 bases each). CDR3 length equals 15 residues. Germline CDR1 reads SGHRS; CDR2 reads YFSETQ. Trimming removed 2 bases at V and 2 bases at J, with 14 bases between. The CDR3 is CASSLSGEGTYEQYF. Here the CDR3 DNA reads TGCGCCAGCAGCTTATCGGGTGAGGGGACCTACGAGCAGTACTTC.